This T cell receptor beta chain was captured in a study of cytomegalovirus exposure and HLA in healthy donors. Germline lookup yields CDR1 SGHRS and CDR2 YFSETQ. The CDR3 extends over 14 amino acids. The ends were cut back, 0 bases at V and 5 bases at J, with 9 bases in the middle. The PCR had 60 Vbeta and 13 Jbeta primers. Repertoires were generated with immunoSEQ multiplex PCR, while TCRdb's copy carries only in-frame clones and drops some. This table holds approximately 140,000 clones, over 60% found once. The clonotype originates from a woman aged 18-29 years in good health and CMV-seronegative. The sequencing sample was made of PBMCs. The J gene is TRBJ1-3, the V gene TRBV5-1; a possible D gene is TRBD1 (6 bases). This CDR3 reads CASSLGGPRNTIYF. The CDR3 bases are TGCGCCAGCAGCTTGGGGGGGCCGAGAAACACCATATATTTT.